The 20 T cell receptor beta chains below come from one sample, sequenced in a study of beta chain features in type 1 diabetes. Sequencing targeted expressed TCRB transcripts, as all isolated RNA had been reverse transcribed. Sequencing was performed with immunoSEQ multiplex PCR; in TCRdb, only in-frame clones are kept and a portion is missing. This sample yields tens of thousands of clones, of which around a third are seen a single time; about 0.42% belongs to the top ten. The sequencing sample was made of stem cell memory CD4+ T cells from blood. The receptors stem from a woman under 30 in good health.

This clone was picked up a small number of times. The chain couples TRBV10-3 to TRBJ2-3, with a possible D match to TRBD1 (6 bases). CDR3 length: 15 residues. CDR1 and CDR2 from the germline V gene are ENHRY and SYGVKD. V was shortened by 2 bases and J by 3 bases, with 12 bases between the two germline ends. The chain's CDR3 is CAISEPGQSTDTQYF. CDR3 sequence (DNA): TGTGCCATCAGTGAGCCAGGACAGTCGACAGATACGCAGTATTTT.

This clone was counted only a few times. The V gene is TRBV30, the J gene TRBJ2-7; D possibly corresponds to TRBD1 (6 bases). The V end lost 1 base, the J end lost 2 bases, and 12 bases lay between the germline ends. Germline V gives CDR1 GTSNPN, CDR2 SVGIG (reference sequence). The CDR3 loop spans 14 amino acids. The CDR3 DNA is TGTGCCTGGAGTGGGGCAGGGGCAACCTACGAGCAGTACTTC. Protein sequence: CAWSGAGATYEQYF.

This clone appeared a few times. The genes are TRBV6-6 and TRBJ1-1, with D tentatively TRBD1 (5 bases). This CDR3 is built from 14 residues. Germline V gives CDR1 MNHNY, CDR2 SVGAGI (reference sequence). The V end lost 7 bases, the J end lost 3 bases, and 15 bases lay between the germline ends. Here the CDR3 reads CASIWRWGDTEAFF. The CDR3, as DNA: TGTGCCAGCATATGGCGGTGGGGGGACACTGAAGCTTTCTTT.

This clone was observed once. This chain links TRBV5-5 with TRBJ1-5; D is unresolved. Germline V gives CDR1 SGHKS, CDR2 YYEKEE (reference sequence). This CDR3 contains 15 residues. V lost 6 bases to trimming and J lost 0 bases, with 13 bases between them. The chain's CDR3 is CASTPSGNSNQPQHF. The CDR3 DNA reads as TGTGCCAGCACCCCCTCCGGGAATAGCAATCAGCCCCAGCATTTT.

J is TRBJ2-7 and V is TRBV9, with 10 nucleotides matching TRBD2. The CDR3 consists of 15 residues. V was clipped by 4 bases and J by 7 bases; unmatched bases: 11. Germline V gene data show CDR1 as SGDLS and CDR2 as YYNGEE. CDR3 protein: CASSPGASGGGEQYF. CDR3 in DNA: TGTGCCAGCAGCCCCGGGGCTAGCGGGGGTGGTGAGCAGTACTTC.

This clone was seen only a few times. The chain couples TRBV30 to TRBJ2-7; the match to TRBD1 covers 9 bases. The CDR3 runs 13 residues. CDR1 is GTSNPN and CDR2 is SVGIG in the germline V gene (reference sequence). After removal of 3 bases from V and 5 bases from J, the junction contained 5 bases not matched to a gene. In DNA form, the CDR3 reads TGTGCCTGGAGAAAACAGGGGGCAGACGAGCAGTACTTC. This encodes CAWRKQGADEQYF.

The table lists this clone with a few counts. The gene calls are TRBV7-2 and TRBJ1-1; the D gene is possibly TRBD1 (6 bases). The CDR3 totals 14 residues. Germline V gene data show CDR1 as SGHTA and CDR2 as FQGNSA. The V and J ends lost 6 bases and 1 base respectively, with 12 bases between them. This CDR3 is CASSQGGANTEAFF. The DNA of the CDR3 is TGTGCCAGCAGTCAAGGGGGGGCGAACACTGAAGCTTTCTTT.

Details on this clone: In the same sample, other DNA sequences code for this CDR3. V usage is TRBV19 and J usage is TRBJ2-3, with a possible D match to TRBD2 (6 bases). There are 14 residues in the CDR3. From germline, CDR1 is LNHDA and CDR2 SQIVND (reference sequence). V lost 1 base, J lost 1 base, and 6 bases lay in between. CDR3 region: CASSIAGGTDTQYF. The CDR3 coding sequence is TGTGCCAGTAGTATAGCGGGGGGCACAGATACGCAGTATTTT. Looking up the rest from reference TRBV19 and TRBJ2-3 gives the full variable domain: DGGITQSPKYLFRKEGQNVTLSCEQNLNHDAMYWYRQDPGQGLRLIYYSQIVNDFQKGDIAEGYSVSREKKESFPLTVTSAQKNPTAFYLCASSIAGGTDTQYFGPGTRLTVL.

The CDR3: CATYVLDSGYTF. As DNA, the CDR3 is TGTGCCACCTATGTTTTAGACAGTGGCTACACCTTC. This chain connects TRBV27 to TRBJ1-2; D is perhaps TRBD1 (5 bases). This CDR3 has 12 amino acids. V shed 10 bases and J shed 7 bases, with 16 bases lying between them. CDR1 is MNHEY, CDR2 SMNVEV, per germline (reference sequence).

This clone was observed a handful of times. The chain recombines TRBV7-9 with TRBJ1-3; D gene ambiguous. The CDR3 loop spans 14 amino acids. The V and J ends lost 1 base and 3 bases respectively, with 7 bases between them. In germline, CDR1 is SEHNR, CDR2 FQNEAQ (reference sequence). The CDR3 coding sequence is TGTGCCAGCAGCTTAGTTTTCAGTGGAAACACCATATATTTT. As protein: CASSLVFSGNTIYF.

The rearrangement uses TRBV30 and TRBJ1-2, with D uncertain. The CDR3 loop spans 14 amino acids. V lost 4 bases and J 0 bases, leaving 12 bases between the germline ends. Germline values: CDR1 GTSNPN, CDR2 SVGIG (reference sequence). For the CDR3, the DNA is TGTGCCTGGACCCCTCAAGCCGCTAACTATGGCTACACCTTC. Amino acid sequence: CAWTPQAANYGYTF.

V usage is TRBV9 and J usage is TRBJ2-2, with D possibly TRBD1 on 8 matching bases. CDR3 length: 15 residues. With 6 bases removed from V and 5 bases from J, the gap between germline ends came to 17 bases. Germline V lookup: CDR1 SGDLS, CDR2 YYNGEE. Written as DNA, the CDR3 is TGTGCCAGCACCGTCGACAGGGGAGGGACCGGGGAGCTGTTTTTT. Encoded protein: CASTVDRGGTGELFF.

This rearrangement joins TRBV4-1 to TRBJ2-7; D not resolved. The germline V gene has CDR1 MGHRA and CDR2 YSYEKL. V was trimmed by 4 bases and J by 4 bases, leaving 5 bases between them. The CDR3 totals 11 residues. DNA for the CDR3: TGCGCCAGCAGCCCTCGTTACGAGCAGTACTTC. Its translation is CASSPRYEQYF.

This clone showed up just once. The V and J genes are TRBV6-5 and TRBJ2-5, with TRBD2 matching over 8 bases. Germline CDR1 is MNHEY and CDR2 is SVGAGI. V shed 5 bases, J shed 4 bases, and the junction held 6 bases outside the gene matches. The CDR3 loop spans 14 amino acids. This CDR3 is CASSPSTSAETQYF. The CDR3 bases are TGTGCCAGCAGTCCGTCGACTAGCGCAGAGACCCAGTACTTC.

This clone was seen more than once but under ten times. This chain uses TRBV9 with TRBJ1-2, with 7 bases matching TRBD1. The CDR3 covers 18 residues. The V segment lost 0 bases and the J segment 1 base; nucleotides outside the gene matches: 12. From germline, CDR1 is SGDLS and CDR2 YYNGEE. The CDR3: CASSVVRGGQELNYGYTF. The DNA of the CDR3 is TGTGCCAGCAGCGTAGTGCGGGGCGGACAGGAACTTAACTATGGCTACACCTTC. The full variable domain, with the rest looked up from reference TRBV9 and TRBJ1-2, is DSGVTQTPKHLITATGQRVTLRCSPRSGDLSVYWYQQSLDQGLQFLIQYYNGEERAKGNILERFSAQQFPDLHSELNLSSLELGDSALYFCASSVVRGGQELNYGYTFGSGTRLTVV.

DNA for the CDR3: TGTGCCAGCAGCCAACGAGTCTCCTACGAGCAGTACTTC. Its translation: CASSQRVSYEQYF. J is TRBJ2-7 and V is TRBV14; D gene ambiguous. CDR1 is SGHDN, CDR2 FVKESK, per germline. Trimming removed 2 bases at V and 0 bases at J, with 5 bases between. The CDR3 runs to 13 residues. Supplemented by reference TRBV14 and TRBJ2-7, the full variable domain reads EAGVTQFPSHSVIEKGQTVTLRCDPISGHDNLYWYRRVMGKEIKFLLHFVKESKQDESGMPNNRFLAERTGGTYSTLKVQPAELEDSGVYFCASSQRVSYEQYFGPGTRLTVT.

The genes are TRBV10-3 and TRBJ1-1; the D gene is possibly TRBD1 (5 bases). The CDR3 runs to 14 residues. V lost 8 bases and J lost 1, with 14 bases in between. CDR1 is ENHRY and CDR2 is SYGVKD in the germline V gene. The CDR3 DNA reads as TGTGCCATCTCGAGAGCGGGGGAGAACACTGAAGCTTTCTTT. This sequence encodes CAISRAGENTEAFF.

The V call is TRBV7-2, the J call TRBJ2-5, with TRBD2 matching 16 bases. Trimming removed 5 bases from V and 5 bases from J; junction bases left unmatched: 8. There are 17 residues in the CDR3. From germline, CDR1 is SGHTA and CDR2 FQGNSA. CDR3 sequence (DNA): TGTGCCAGCAGCCTAGGGACTAGCGGGGGGGCCCCGGAGACCCAGTACTTC. Translating gives CASSLGTSGGAPETQYF.

This clone turned up a few times. V gene TRBV9 combines with J gene TRBJ1-6, with 9 nucleotides matching TRBD1. Germline V gives CDR1 SGDLS, CDR2 YYNGEE. V lost 4 bases and J lost 10; bases outside the gene matches: 6. The CDR3 consists of 14 residues. The CDR3 sequence is CASSLGQGGSPLHF. The DNA of the CDR3 is TGTGCCAGCAGCTTGGGACAGGGAGGCTCACCCCTCCACTTT.

This clone was observed a few times. The chain carries TRBV14 and TRBJ2-1; the match to TRBD2 covers 16 bases. Looked up from germline, CDR1 is SGHDN and CDR2 is FVKESK. V shed 4 bases and J 6 bases; nucleotides not matched to a gene: 12. The length of the CDR3 is 19 residues. The chain's CDR3 is CASSRFTGTSGRAGNEQFF. The CDR3 nucleotides are TGTGCCAGCAGCCGATTCACCGGGACTAGCGGGAGGGCCGGCAATGAGCAGTTCTTC.